What follows are 6 T cell receptor beta chains derived from one specimen sequenced in a study of T cells of healthy individuals. TCRdb processed the 5' RACE reads anew with MiXCR; each CDR3 protein has one entry. The data show around 53,000 distinct CDR3 sequences, about 14% seen once. Source of these receptors: a human donor in good health.

This clonotype was seen a few times. V usage is TRBV30 and J usage is TRBJ2-3, with 9 bases lining up with TRBD2. The germline V gene encodes CDR1 GTSNPN and CDR2 SVGIG (reference sequence). Trimming removed 1 base from V and 14 bases from J; junction bases left unmatched: 19. This CDR3 comprises 16 residues. The CDR3 DNA sequence: TGTGCCTGGAGTGCCGCCGGGGGACTAGCAGCCATTGCGGGGTATTTT. The encoded protein is CAWSAAGGLAAIAGYF.

This clonotype occurred a few times. This chain connects TRBV2 to TRBJ2-7; 9 bases line up with TRBD1. The CDR3 has 14 amino acids. Germline V gives CDR1 SNHLY, CDR2 FYNNEI. Unmatched junction bases numbered 4, after V lost 6 bases and J lost 1 base. This chain's CDR3 is CASSEGTGSYEQYF. DNA of the CDR3: TGTGCCAGCAGCGAGGGGACAGGGTCCTACGAGCAGTACTTC.

CDR3 nucleotide sequence: TGCAGTGCTAGAGTGACAGGGGGCGGGGGAAAGACCCAGTACTTC. Protein product: CSARVTGGGGKTQYF. V is TRBV20-1 and J is TRBJ2-5, with 10 bases that match TRBD1. The germline V gene encodes CDR1 DFQATT and CDR2 SNEGSKA (reference sequence). CDR3 length: 15 amino acids. After removal of 1 base from V and 6 bases from J, the junction contained 8 bases not matched to a gene.

At least ten counts were recorded for this clonotype. The junction differs from germline at one of its ends, possibly a read error. V and J are TRBV7-2 and TRBJ2-3; D is unclear. Germline V gene lookup returns CDR1 SGHTA and CDR2 FQGNSA. This CDR3 comprises 13 residues. Here the CDR3 reads CASSSIFQSAPYF. CDR3 DNA sequence: TGTGCCAGCAGCTCCATCTTCCAATCCGCCCCATACTTT.

The rearrangement joins TRBV27 to TRBJ2-1; 9 positions agree with TRBD2. The ends lost 5 bases at V and 8 bases at J; junction bases unmatched: 4. Germline CDR1 and CDR2: MNHEY and SMNVEV (reference sequence). The CDR3 length is 13 residues. The CDR3 DNA reads TGTGCCAGCAGTCTCGGGACTAGCCATGAGCAGTTCTTC. Its protein is CASSLGTSHEQFF.

This clonotype occurred a few times. The chain employs TRBV7-3 and TRBJ2-2, with 13 bases identical to TRBD2. With V trimmed by 5 bases and J by 6 bases, 6 bases remained unmatched. CDR1 and CDR2 from the germline V gene are SGHTA and FQGTGA. The CDR3 loop spans 16 amino acids. The CDR3 bases are TGTGCCAGCAGCACAGGTGGACTAGCGGGGGCCGGGGAGCTGTTTTTT. It translates to CASSTGGLAGAGELFF.